The clone carrying this TCR beta chain has a handful of counts. It was with a sample-barcoded 5' primer and a J-beta primer mix that a second PCR of roughly 7 to 12 cycles was run. TCRdb re-called the 5' RACE reads with MiXCR, one entry per CDR3 protein. The repertoire holds hundreds of thousands of distinct CDR3 sequences, under 30% seen once, with approximately 14% in the top ten. The data are from a study of blood T cells in healthy people across ages. V gave up 1 base and J gave up 8 bases, with 6 bases separating them. Germline V gene data show CDR1 as SEHNR and CDR2 as FQNEAQ (reference sequence). This CDR3 has 12 amino acids.

This receptor was obtained from a woman aged 80 or over in good health. Material: blood. The genes are TRBV7-9 and TRBJ1-5; D ambiguous. This CDR3 is CASSLVTEPQHF. CDR3 in DNA: TGTGCCAGCAGCTTAGTAACTGAGCCCCAGCATTTT. Full variable domain (remainder filled in from reference TRBV7-9 and TRBJ1-5): DTGVSQNPRHKITKRGQNVTFRCDPISEHNRLYWYRQTLGQGPEFLTYFQNEAQLEKSRLLSDRFSAERPKGSFSTLEIQRTEQGDSAMYLCASSLVTEPQHFGDGTRLSIL.